One sample yielded the 7 T cell receptor beta chains listed below, sequenced in a study of T cell responses to AZD1222 COVID-19 vaccine. The repertoire was sequenced with immunoSEQ multiplex PCR; TCRdb's copy has only in-frame clones and lacks some. In the table there are around 78,000 clones, around 87% of which are singletons. This specimen consisted of peripheral blood, obtained on day 0 of AZD1222 vaccination. Every receptor here comes from an adult in good health.

The genes are TRBV30 and TRBJ2-5; 8 bases fit TRBD1. CDR1 is GTSNPN, CDR2 SVGIG, per germline (reference sequence). J was trimmed by 5 bases and V by 3 bases; bases with no gene match: 5. The CDR3 is 13 amino acids. DNA for the CDR3: TGTGCCTGGAGCCCAGGGGGCGGGGAGACCCAGTACTTC. This sequence encodes CAWSPGGGETQYF.

This clone is a singleton in its sample. This chain uses TRBV19 with TRBJ1-1, with a possible D match to TRBD1 (5 bases). Trimming left V 5 bases short and J 1 base short, with 11 bases between. Germline-derived CDR1 and CDR2 are LNHDA and SQIVND (reference sequence). The CDR3 is made up of 14 amino acids. CDR3 in DNA: TGTGCCAGTAGTCCTTGGGGGGGGAACACTGAAGCTTTCTTT. Its translation is CASSPWGGNTEAFF.

The chain is built from TRBV7-2 and TRBJ1-1, with D unclear. V was clipped by 4 bases and J by 5 bases, with 11 bases between them. CDR3 length equals 13 residues. Germline lookup yields CDR1 SGHTA and CDR2 FQGNSA. The CDR3 loop is CASSSQVQTEAFF. The CDR3 DNA follows: TGTGCCAGCAGCTCCCAGGTTCAGACTGAAGCTTTCTTT.

The CDR3 sequence: CASSIGEKGIMNTEAFF. In nucleotides, the CDR3 is TGTGCCAGTAGTATAGGGGAGAAGGGAATCATGAACACTGAAGCTTTCTTT. The chain joins TRBV19 to TRBJ1-1, with no clear D. Looked up from germline, CDR1 is LNHDA and CDR2 is SQIVND (reference sequence). The CDR3 spans 17 residues. Trimming left V 1 base short and J 0 bases short, with 15 bases between.

The V gene is TRBV15, the J gene TRBJ1-6; D might be TRBD1 (5 bases). The germline V gene has CDR1 LNHNV and CDR2 YYDKDF (reference sequence). Trimming left V 3 bases short and J 11 bases short, with 14 bases between. The CDR3 totals 14 residues. The CDR3 nucleotides read TGTGCCACCAGCAGGGGGGTGGTACAGGCACCCCTCCACTTT. It is translated as CATSRGVVQAPLHF.

The V call is TRBV5-4, the J call TRBJ1-5; D remains unclear. The CDR3 contains 12 residues. The germline gives CDR1 SGHNT, CDR2 YYREEE (reference sequence). The germline V and J ends were trimmed by 4 bases and 3 bases, with 5 bases remaining between them. As DNA, the CDR3 is TGTGCCAGCAGCGCCGACAATCAGCCCCAGCATTTT. It yields the protein CASSADNQPQHF.

The chain joins TRBV4-1 to TRBJ2-3; D tentatively reads TRBD1 or TRBD2 (5 bases each). This CDR3 has 14 amino acids. Trimming pared 6 bases from V and 2 bases from J, leaving 12 bases between. CDR1 is MGHRA, CDR2 YSYEKL, per germline. The CDR3 sequence: CASRALGDTDTQYF. CDR3 nucleotide sequence: TGCGCCAGCAGAGCTTTGGGGGACACAGATACGCAGTATTTT.